This T cell receptor beta chain is from a study of graft-versus-host responses after intestinal transplantation. The wider study: The study gave all recipients anti-thymocyte globulin induction, then tacrolimus and steroids for 2 to 3 years.

Some clones are missing from TCRdb's copy, which holds only in-frame ones; the method was immunoSEQ multiplex PCR. The repertoire consists of 65,000 to 85,000 clones, with just under 95% occurring once and the leading ten covering about 6.9%. Concerning this clone: As yet, its antigen is unknown.

Findings and caveats of the study: Graft-versus-host to host-versus-graft clonal ratios in allografts were high in patients with graft-donor T cell macrochimerism. GvH clonotypes were identified within recipient marrow, with a subset emerging first in ileum or blood. Peak circulating GvH clone levels were associated with early post-transplant HvG declines.

The CDR3 has 14 amino acids. CDR1 and CDR2 (germline): MNHEY, SMNVEV (reference sequence). V gave up 0 bases and J gave up 5 bases, with 10 bases separating them. The chain is built from TRBV27 and TRBJ1-1; D possibly corresponds to TRBD1 (6 bases). The sequenced sample was bone marrow, obtained 700 to 850 days after intestinal transplantation. The receptor comes from a human patient who received an intestinal transplant, so some T cells may come from the graft donor. This CDR3 is CASSLSRGRTEAFF. DNA of the CDR3: TGTGCCAGCAGTTTATCGAGGGGGAGGACTGAAGCTTTCTTT.